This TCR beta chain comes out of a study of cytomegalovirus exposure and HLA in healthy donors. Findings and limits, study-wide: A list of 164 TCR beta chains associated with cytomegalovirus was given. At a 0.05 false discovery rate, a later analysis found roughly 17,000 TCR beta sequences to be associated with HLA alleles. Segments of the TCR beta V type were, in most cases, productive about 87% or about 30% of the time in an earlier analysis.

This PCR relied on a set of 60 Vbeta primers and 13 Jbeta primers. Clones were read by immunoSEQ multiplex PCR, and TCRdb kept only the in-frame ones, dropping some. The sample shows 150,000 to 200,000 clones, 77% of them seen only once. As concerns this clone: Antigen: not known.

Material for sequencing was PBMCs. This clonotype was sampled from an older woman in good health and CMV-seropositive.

The CDR3 region has the DNA TGTGCCAGCAGTCGTCCGGGACTAGCGGGAGGACAAGAGACCCAGTACTTC. The encoded protein is CASSRPGLAGGQETQYF. The chain joins TRBV27 to TRBJ2-5; 15 nucleotides line up with TRBD2. This CDR3 spans 17 amino acids. With 5 bases clipped from V and 2 bases from J, the junction kept 6 bases outside the gene matches. Germline CDR1 is MNHEY and CDR2 is SMNVEV (reference sequence).